Detailed here is one TCR beta chain. This sample stems from a study of technical replicates of blood from several donors. The length of the CDR3 is 14 residues. From germline, CDR1 is MNHEY and CDR2 SMNVEV (reference sequence). With 4 bases clipped from V and 3 bases from J, the junction kept 4 bases outside the gene matches. Generated by immunoSEQ multiplex PCR, the TCRdb table keeps only in-frame clones and is missing some. The sample contains some 80,000 clones, 90% to 98% of which appear only once. The sequenced material came from T cells isolated from PBMCs. This sequence joins TRBV27 and TRBJ2-7; 9 positions agree with TRBD1. The sequence derives from a human donor in good health. The CDR3 reads CASSWTGDGYEQYF. CDR3 DNA sequence: TGTGCCAGCAGTTGGACAGGGGACGGCTACGAGCAGTACTTC.